The 14 T cell receptor beta chains listed next were all sequenced from one sample in a study of blood T cells in healthy people across ages. The use of a sample-barcoded 5' primer and a J-beta primer mix characterized a second PCR of 7 to 11 cycles. TCRdb called the 5' RACE reads again in MiXCR, with one record for every CDR3 protein. Here the sample spans about 1.1 million distinct CDR3 sequences, 35% to 45% being singletons. Sequencing was performed on blood. All receptors come from a man younger than 35 in good health.

The gene calls are TRBV12-3 or TRBV12-4 and TRBJ1-2, with 7 positions matching TRBD1. This CDR3 contains 13 residues. With 4 bases clipped from V and 8 bases from J, the junction kept 7 bases outside the gene matches. CDR3 bases: TGTGCCAGCAGTTACAGGGGTGTGGAGGGCTACACCTTC. It codes for CASSYRGVEGYTF.

This clonotype has only a few counts. The chain employs TRBV5-1 and TRBJ1-5; D is uncertain. CDR1 and CDR2 (germline): SGHRS, YFSETQ. V was cut by 4 bases and J by 0 bases, with 17 bases left in between. The CDR3 contains 17 residues. CDR3 nucleotide sequence: TGCGCCAGCAGCCGAAATGCGGGAGAACTTAGCAATCAGCCCCAGCATTTT. Protein: CASSRNAGELSNQPQHF.

The sample holds a few counts of this clonotype. This chain connects TRBV11-1 to TRBJ2-1; TRBD1 is a possible D gene (5 bases). Trimming stripped 3 bases from V and 6 bases from J, with 15 bases between. The CDR3 covers 15 residues. Germline CDR1 reads SGHAT; CDR2 reads FQDESV (reference sequence). CDR3 sequence (DNA): TGTGCCAGCAGCTTGGGGCAGTCGGGTAGCAATGAGCAGTTCTTC. Amino acid sequence: CASSLGQSGSNEQFF.

About this clonotype itself: A read error may account for a junction end that differs from germline. The chain combines TRBV10-3 with TRBJ2-1; 8 bases map to TRBD1. The CDR3 length is 15 residues. Germline V gene data show CDR1 as ENHRY and CDR2 as SYGVKD. The chain's CDR3 is CAITPGQGSCNEQFF. The CDR3 bases are TGTGCCATCACCCCCGGACAGGGTTCCTGCAATGAGCAGTTCTTC.

This clonotype was recorded many times. V usage is TRBV4-2 and J usage is TRBJ1-2, with D tentatively TRBD1 (5 bases). The CDR3 has 15 amino acids. V was cut by 1 base and J by 3 bases, with 12 bases left in between. Germline V lookup: CDR1 LGHNA, CDR2 YNFKEQ. The CDR3 is CASSQVQGGDYGYTF. The CDR3 DNA reads TGTGCCAGCAGCCAAGTTCAGGGTGGGGACTATGGCTACACCTTC.

V is TRBV5-1 and J is TRBJ1-2, with D perhaps TRBD1 (6 bases). CDR1 is SGHRS and CDR2 is YFSETQ in the germline V gene. The CDR3 sequence is 14 residues long. Trimming removed 4 bases from V and 6 bases from J, with 16 bases in between. CDR3 nucleotides: TGCGCCAGCAGCACCGCAGGGGATGTCAATGGCTACACCTTC. Translating gives CASSTAGDVNGYTF.

Written as DNA, the CDR3 is TGCAGTGCTAGGGATCGGGGTGCTGGCACTGAAGCTTTCTTT. Encoded protein: CSARDRGAGTEAFF. The rearrangement links TRBV20-1 to TRBJ1-1; D unclear. This CDR3 comprises 14 residues. Trimming removed 3 bases from V and 4 bases from J, with 15 bases in between. CDR1 is DFQATT, CDR2 SNEGSKA, per germline (reference sequence).

This clonotype showed up just a few times. This chain connects TRBV6-2 or TRBV6-3 to TRBJ2-7; D may match TRBD1 or TRBD2 (5 bases each). The J call is doubtful: the DNA matches TRBJ2-4 better. This CDR3 is 15 amino acids long. Germline CDR1 reads MNHEY; CDR2 reads SVGEGT. CDR3 amino acids: CASSYSGDLLDIQYF. CDR3 coding DNA: TGTGCCAGCAGTTACTCGGGGGATCTGCTCGACATTCAGTACTTC.

This chain joins TRBV15 and TRBJ1-2; TRBD1 agrees at 9 bases. Germline V lookup: CDR1 LNHNV, CDR2 YYDKDF (reference sequence). J lost 3 bases, V lost 7 bases, and 6 bases had no gene match. The CDR3 is 14 amino acids. The CDR3 sequence: CATIRDRGDYGYTF. Here the CDR3 DNA reads TGTGCCACCATAAGAGACAGGGGGGACTATGGCTACACCTTC.

This chain joins TRBV4-3 and TRBJ2-2; 7 nucleotides match TRBD1. The CDR3 has 16 residues. V was clipped by 0 bases and J by 4 bases; unmatched bases: 5. CDR1 LGHNA and CDR2 YSLEER come from the germline V gene. In nucleotides, the CDR3 is TGCGCCAGCAGCCAAGACGGACAGGATAGCACCGGGGAGCTGTTTTTT. Translating it yields CASSQDGQDSTGELFF.

This clonotype was counted between two and nine times. The chain has TRBV5-1 and TRBJ2-1; perhaps TRBD2 as D (6 bases). CDR3 size: 14 residues. CDR1 is SGHRS, CDR2 YFSETQ, per germline. V gave up 7 bases and J gave up 3 bases, with 14 bases separating them. CDR3 protein: CASQAGYYYNEQFF. In DNA form, the CDR3 reads TGCGCCAGCCAGGCGGGGTATTACTACAATGAGCAGTTCTTC.

This clonotype has just one count. The chain couples TRBV29-1 to TRBJ1-1; D call uncertain. The CDR3 runs 13 residues. Germline loops: CDR1 SQVTM, CDR2 ANQGSEA. The V end lost 7 bases, the J end lost 0 bases, and 12 bases lay between the germline ends. The CDR3 DNA is TGCAGCGACCTGAAAGGAATGAACACTGAAGCTTTCTTT. As protein: CSDLKGMNTEAFF.

The J gene is TRBJ1-4, the V gene TRBV12-3 or TRBV12-4; 10 nucleotides align to TRBD1. V was clipped by 5 bases and J by 3 bases; unmatched bases: 6. The CDR3 covers 16 residues. CDR3 residues: CASSLGTGVPNEKLFF. In DNA form, the CDR3 reads TGTGCCAGCAGTCTCGGGACAGGGGTACCTAATGAAAAACTGTTTTTT.

This clonotype turned up a few times. The V call is TRBV6-6, the J call TRBJ2-1, with D uncertain. The V gene's germline CDR1 is MNHNY and CDR2 SVGAGI (reference sequence). Trimming took 2 bases from V and 9 from J, leaving 5 bases between them. The CDR3 is 11 amino acids. The CDR3 coding sequence is TGTGCCAGCAGTTACGGGGTTGAGCAGTTCTTC. This translates into CASSYGVEQFF.